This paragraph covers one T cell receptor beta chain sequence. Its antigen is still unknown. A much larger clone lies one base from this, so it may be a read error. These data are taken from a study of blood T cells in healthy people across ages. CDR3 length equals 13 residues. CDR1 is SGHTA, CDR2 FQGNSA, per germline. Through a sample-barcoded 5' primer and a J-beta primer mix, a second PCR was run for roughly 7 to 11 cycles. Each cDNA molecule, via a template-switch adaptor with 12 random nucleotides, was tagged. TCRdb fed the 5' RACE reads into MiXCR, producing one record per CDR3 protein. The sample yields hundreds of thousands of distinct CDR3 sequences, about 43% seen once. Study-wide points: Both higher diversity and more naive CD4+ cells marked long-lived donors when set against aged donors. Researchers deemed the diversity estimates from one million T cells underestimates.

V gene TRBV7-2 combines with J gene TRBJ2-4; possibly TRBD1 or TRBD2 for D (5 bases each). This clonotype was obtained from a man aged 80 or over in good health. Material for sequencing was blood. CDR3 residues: CASAERGANIRYF. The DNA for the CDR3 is TGTGCCAGCGCAGAAAGAGGGGCAAACATTCGGTACTTC.